The rows below give T cell receptor beta chains drawn from one sample of a study of blood T cells in healthy people across ages. MiXCR, run by TCRdb on the 5' RACE reads, gives a single entry per CDR3 protein. Altogether 850,000 to 1,300,000 distinct CDR3 sequences are present, more than 35% being singletons, with the ten largest covering about 20%. Sequenced: blood. These receptors all come from a woman aged 55-70 years in good health. Both conserved end residues are part of each CDR3. Each record gives: clone size, V gene, D gene, J gene, CDR3 DNA, CDR3 protein. D genes are given only for firm matches. Clone sizes are given selectively: once, few, many, or a class where the clone is expanded.

>-|TRBV9|TRBD2|TRBJ2-7
TGTGCCGGCAGCCTCGAAGATCTAGCGGGAGGCGAGCAGTACTTC
CAGSLEDLAGGEQYF
>-|TRBV9|TRBD2|TRBJ2-3
TGTGCCAGCAGCGAGATTAGCGGGGGGGCAGATACGCAGTATTTT
CASSEISGGADTQYF
>few|TRBV5-6|-|TRBJ2-1
TGTGCCAGCAGGTTCACGGGGCAGCTCAATGAGCAGTTCTTC
CASRFTGQLNEQFF
>-|TRBV20-1|-|TRBJ1-6
TGCAGTGCTAGAGAGGGGGGGCTCCACTTT
CSAREGGLHF
>-|TRBV20-1|-|TRBJ2-4
TGCAGAGCACAGCCGATGATGGGGGGTGGAGAGCAGTACTTC
CRAQPMMGGGEQYF
>-|TRBV9|-|TRBJ2-3
TGTGCCAGCAGCGTATGGGGGACCCGCACAGATACGCAGTATTTT
CASSVWGTRTDTQYF
>-|TRBV12-3/TRBV12-4|-|TRBJ1-5
TGTGCCAGCAGTGACAGTAGCAATCAGCCCCAGCATTTT
CASSDSSNQPQHF
>few|TRBV20-1|TRBD1|TRBJ2-1
TGCAGTGCTAGTGCCCCGGGGACAGGGGCCTCCAATGAGCAGTTCTTC
CSASAPGTGASNEQFF
>-|TRBV7-9|TRBD1|TRBJ2-3
TGTGCCAGCAGCCAAGGACAGGGGAGGGATACGCAGTATTTT
CASSQGQGRDTQYF
>-|TRBV27|TRBD1|TRBJ2-3
TGTGCCAGCAGTCCAAGAGGGGGCGGCGGAGATACGCAGTATTTT
CASSPRGGGGDTQYF
>once|TRBV7-2|-|TRBJ2-1
TGTGCCAGCAGCATGGACTACAGCTCCTACAATGAGCAGTTCTTC
CASSMDYSSYNEQFF
>-|TRBV5-8|-|TRBJ2-1
TGTGCCAGCAGCTTTCAAGGGGCCGTACACAATGAGCAGTTCTTC
CASSFQGAVHNEQFF
>-|TRBV6-6|TRBD1|TRBJ2-1
TGTGCCAGCAGTGAGGGACAGACCTACGATGAGCAGTTCTTC
CASSEGQTYDEQFF
>-|TRBV5-1|-|TRBJ2-7
TGCGCCAGCAGCTTGTCACTAGCCTCCAACGAGCAGTACTTC
CASSLSLASNEQYF
>-|TRBV11-2|-|TRBJ2-1
TGTGCCACCAGGGAACAAGGTGAAGAGACCCAGTTCTTC
CATREQGEETQFF
>few|TRBV15|-|TRBJ2-1
TGTGCCACCAGCAGAGCCAGGGATGAGCAGTTCTTC
CATSRARDEQFF
>once|TRBV12-3/TRBV12-4|-|TRBJ2-7
TGTGCCAGCAGATTGCCCTACAATGAGCAGTACTTC
CASRLPYNEQYF
>-|TRBV29-1|TRBD2|TRBJ2-5
TGCGGCGCGGGGGGGACTGAAGAGACCCAGTACTTC
CGAGGTEETQYF
>once|TRBV9|TRBD1|TRBJ2-5
TGTGCCAGCAGCGCCCGGGACAGGGACCAAGAGACCCAGTACTTC
CASSARDRDQETQYF
>-|TRBV21-1|-|TRBJ1-2
TGTGCCAGCAGCGGATACACCTTC
CASSGYTF